This TCR beta chain comes out of a study of blood T cell repertoires in COVID-19. Clones were read by immunoSEQ multiplex PCR, and TCRdb kept only the in-frame ones, dropping some. The table lists about 370,000 clones, nearly 90% of them singletons. This TCR was recovered from a man in his late teens or twenties with active or convalescent COVID-19. Sequenced material: peripheral blood.

The CDR3 protein is CASSYSGLAGYEQYF. The CDR3 DNA reads as TGTGCCAGCAGTTACTCGGGTCTAGCGGGATACGAGCAGTACTTC. This chain uses TRBV6-2 or TRBV6-3 with TRBJ2-7, with TRBD2 matching 9 bases. The V gene's germline CDR1 is MNHEY and CDR2 SVGEGT. Trimming cost V 0 bases and J 4 bases; bases outside gene matches: 4. The CDR3 loop spans 15 amino acids.